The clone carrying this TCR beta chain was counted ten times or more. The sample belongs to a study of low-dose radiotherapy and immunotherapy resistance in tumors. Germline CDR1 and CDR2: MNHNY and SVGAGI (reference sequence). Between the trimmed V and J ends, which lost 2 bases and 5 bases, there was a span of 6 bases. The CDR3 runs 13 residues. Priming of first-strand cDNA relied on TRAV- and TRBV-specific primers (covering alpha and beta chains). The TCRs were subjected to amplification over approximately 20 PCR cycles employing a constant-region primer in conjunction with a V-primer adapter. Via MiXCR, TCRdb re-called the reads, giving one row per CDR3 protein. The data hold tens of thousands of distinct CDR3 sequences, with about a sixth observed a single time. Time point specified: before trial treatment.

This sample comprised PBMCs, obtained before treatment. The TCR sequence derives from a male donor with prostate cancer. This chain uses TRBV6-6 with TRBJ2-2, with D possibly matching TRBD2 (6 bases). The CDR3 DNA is TGTGCCAGCAGTTACCGGGGGACCGGGGAGCTGTTTTTT. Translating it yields CASSYRGTGELFF.